Here is one T cell receptor (beta chain) with its context. The antigen is not known. TCRdb's copy holds only in-frame clones and misses some; the assay was immunoSEQ multiplex PCR. The sample lists 10,000 or so clones, over 60% occurring once. The data originate from a study of chemoradiotherapy in HPV16-positive cancers. The study's findings and limits: HPV-responsive T-cell expansion during chemoradiotherapy was linked to improved recurrence-free survival in HPV16-positive patients. Functional assays defining HPV-specific T cells used only a couple of HPV16-positive patients.

The TCR originated in a human donor with HPV-associated anogenital cancer. The sequencing used tumor tissue, collected from a patient who underwent chemoradiotherapy.

CDR3 DNA sequence: TGTGCCAGCAGTTTAACCCGGACAGGGCGCAATGAGCAGTTCTTC. Translated, it gives CASSLTRTGRNEQFF. The chain links TRBV28 to TRBJ2-1; 8 nucleotides line up with TRBD1. The germline V gene encodes CDR1 MDHEN and CDR2 SYDVKM. V dropped 2 bases and J dropped 6; count of bases not matched to a gene: 6. This CDR3 is built from 15 residues.